The entry below describes one T cell receptor (beta chain). Antigen unknown. Second doses that came at about 4 or about 12 weeks were put together. This sample is part of a study of T cell responses to AZD1222 COVID-19 vaccine. Study-level points and caveats: Scientists sampled the repertoires only once the peak T cell response had passed.

The V and J ends lost 1 base and 7 bases respectively, with 7 bases between them. The CDR3 is 13 amino acids. Germline lookup yields CDR1 LGHDT and CDR2 YNNKEL (reference sequence). Libraries were prepared by immunoSEQ multiplex PCR; TCRdb keeps only in-frame clonotypes and omits some of them. The sample shows about 120,000 clones, roughly 91% of them seen only once. Sequencing used peripheral blood, obtained 28 days after the second AZD1222 dose. This TCR came from an adult who received the AZD1222 COVID-19 vaccine. The V call is TRBV3-1 (or the pseudogene TRBV3-2), the J call TRBJ2-2; D not certain. CDR3 sequence: CASSQGRGGELFF. CDR3 nucleotides: TGTGCCAGCAGCCAAGGGCGTGGCGGGGAGCTGTTTTTT.